This record looks at one T cell receptor beta chain sequence and its context. The CDR3 extends over 13 amino acids. Trimming pared 5 bases from V and 1 base from J, leaving 11 bases between. The V gene's germline CDR1 is GTSNPN and CDR2 SVGIG (reference sequence). Method: immunoSEQ multiplex PCR; TCRdb's copy keeps in-frame clones and lacks some. This sample has approximately 300,000 clones, with 85% found just once. A COVID-19 case had been met by exposed participants during the 2 weeks before study entry. This sample stems from a study of blood T cell repertoires in COVID-19. At the level of the study: Acute and convalescent COVID-19 specimens originated in the United States, Italy and Spain.

Source material: PBMCs or T cells enriched from blood (not recorded which). The genes are TRBV30 and TRBJ1-1, with a possible D match to TRBD1 (5 bases). The receptor was derived from a woman in her 30s who had been exposed to COVID-19. CDR3 residues: CAWQPQGNTEAFF. The CDR3 coding sequence is TGTGCCTGGCAACCCCAGGGGAACACTGAAGCTTTCTTT.